This T cell receptor (beta chain) stems from a study of blood T cell repertoires in COVID-19. Study background: Both acute and convalescent COVID-19 samples were obtained from the United States, Italy and Spain. The analysed material was cDNA or gDNA that came from T cells, B-cell-depleted T cells, or PBMCs.

Original data processing: By means of reference gene primer amplification, nucleated cell counts were estimated. Sequenced by immunoSEQ multiplex PCR; TCRdb stores in-frame clones only, minus some. V and J calls and clone size are those listed in that table; D and trimming were worked out from the DNA. The top ten hold 10% of the sample, which has 150,000 or so clones, around 87% seen once. Seattle participants joined during active infection and were tracked over time. The TCR sequence derives from a woman between 65 and 79 years old with COVID-19, enrolled during active disease. Sequenced: peripheral blood.

The CDR3 DNA reads TGCGCCAGCAGCCCAGGGACTAGCGGGGAGGTAGATACGCAGTATTTT. Residues: CASSPGTSGEVDTQYF. The J gene is TRBJ2-3, the V gene TRBV5-1; 13 bases agree with TRBD2. The CDR3 loop spans 16 amino acids. The V and J ends lost 4 bases and 5 bases, in that order; junction bases with no gene match: 7. Germline CDR1 SGHRS, CDR2 YFSETQ.